Below are 18 T cell receptor beta chains sequenced from a single sample in a study of shared clonotypes between healthy human individuals. Method: immunoSEQ multiplex PCR; TCRdb's copy keeps in-frame clones and lacks some. Of about 2 million clones in the sample, roughly 95% were seen once. Naive CD8 cells lacked CD45RO, underwent positive selection for CCR7 and left out terminally differentiated effector memory CD45RA+ cells. The sequenced sample was naive CD8+ T cells sorted from blood. Receptor source: a man between 18 and 29 years old in good health.

This chain connects TRBV5-4 to TRBJ1-2; D possibly corresponds to TRBD1 (5 bases). V lost 5 bases and J 3 bases, leaving 14 bases between the germline ends. Germline V lookup: CDR1 SGHNT, CDR2 YYREEE (reference sequence). CDR3 size: 14 residues. The CDR3 loop is CASRILVGDYGYTF. The CDR3 nucleotides read TGTGCCAGCAGGATCTTGGTAGGGGACTATGGCTACACCTTC.

V gene TRBV15 combines with J gene TRBJ2-3; 7 nucleotides match TRBD1. CDR3 length: 17 amino acids. CDR1 and CDR2 (germline): LNHNV, YYDKDF (reference sequence). J gave up 5 bases and V 5 bases, and 16 bases lay outside the gene matches. The CDR3 region has the DNA TGTGCCACCAGCCCAATTCCACAGACAGGGCCCAGAGATACGCAGTATTTT. It encodes CATSPIPQTGPRDTQYF.

Turning to this clone: The junction departs from the called germline gene at one end, perhaps through a read error. The J gene is TRBJ1-4, the V gene TRBV6-6, with D tentatively TRBD1 (5 bases). The CDR3 has 13 residues. Germline V CDR1 and CDR2: MNHNY, SVGAGI (reference sequence). The CDR3 region has the DNA TGTGCCAGCCTCGGGACCCTCAATGGAAAACTGTTTTTT. Encoded protein: CASLGTLNGKLFF.

V and J are TRBV27 and TRBJ1-5; TRBD1 is a possible D gene (5 bases). V lost 6 bases and J lost 1, with 16 bases in between. Germline V gene lookup returns CDR1 MNHEY and CDR2 SMNVEV (reference sequence). The CDR3 totals 16 residues. The CDR3 region is CASSNLYGGSNQPQHF. The DNA for the CDR3 is TGTGCCAGCAGCAATTTATATGGGGGAAGCAATCAGCCCCAGCATTTT.

The chain couples TRBV4-1 to TRBJ2-5, with TRBD2 matching over 9 bases. This CDR3 spans 17 amino acids. Germline V CDR1 and CDR2: MGHRA, YSYEKL. V trimming: 2 bases; J trimming: 4 bases; junction bases outside the gene matches: 11. As DNA, the CDR3 is TGCGCCAGCAGCCAAATTAGCGGGGGTCGGGAGTTAGAGACCCAGTACTTC. Amino acids: CASSQISGGRELETQYF.

This clone was recorded once. The gene calls are TRBV20-1 and TRBJ1-2; D remains ambiguous. This CDR3 is built from 8 residues. V lost 3 bases, J lost 14 bases, and 7 bases lay in between. Germline loops: CDR1 DFQATT, CDR2 SNEGSKA (reference sequence). The CDR3 reads CSASWFTF. CDR3 bases: TGCAGTGCTAGTTGGTTTACCTTC.

This clone was detected only once. This chain links TRBV4-1 with TRBJ2-7, with TRBD2 identical over 10 bases. J lost 6 bases, V lost 5 bases, and 7 bases had no gene match. This CDR3 is 14 amino acids long. Germline CDR1 reads MGHRA; CDR2 reads YSYEKL. For the CDR3, the DNA is TGCGCCAGCAGCTCTAGCGGGAGTGGGGGCGAGCAGTACTTC. Its protein product is CASSSSGSGGEQYF.

The V and J genes are TRBV6-5 and TRBJ1-2; the D is unclear. Between the trimmed V and J ends, which lost 6 bases and 5 bases, there was a span of 19 bases. Germline V CDR1 and CDR2: MNHEY, SVGAGI. The CDR3 length is 15 residues. This chain's CDR3 is CASRLNGMTGYGYTF. The CDR3 bases are TGTGCCAGCAGACTGAACGGAATGACGGGTTATGGCTACACCTTC.

Remarks on this clone: The same CDR3 arises from other DNA sequences in this sample as well. The chain links TRBV6-5 to TRBJ2-7; TRBD1 matches at 11 bases. This CDR3 spans 15 amino acids. Per the germline V gene, CDR1 is MNHEY and CDR2 is SVGAGI. J was trimmed by 2 bases and V by 2 bases; bases with no gene match: 2. The CDR3 region is CASSYRGQGAYEQYF. As DNA, the CDR3 is TGTGCCAGCAGTTACAGGGGACAGGGGGCCTACGAGCAGTACTTC.

The rearrangement uses TRBV10-3 and TRBJ1-1; no firm D call. This CDR3 is built from 12 residues. With 3 bases removed from V and 13 bases from J, the gap between germline ends came to 15 bases. Germline CDR1 reads ENHRY; CDR2 reads SYGVKD. The CDR3 protein is CAISDLEKDCFF. CDR3 DNA sequence: TGTGCCATCAGTGACCTCGAAAAGGATTGTTTCTTT.

The chain uses TRBV28 and TRBJ2-7; possible D gene TRBD1, 5 bases. The CDR3 contains 13 residues. The V gene's germline CDR1 is MDHEN and CDR2 SYDVKM. V lost 6 bases and J 4 bases, leaving 13 bases between the germline ends. The CDR3 DNA is TGTGCCAGCAGACCGACAGACCGTTACGAGCAGTACTTC. Amino acids: CASRPTDRYEQYF.

V gene TRBV30 combines with J gene TRBJ2-2; no firm D call. The CDR3 runs to 11 residues. V lost 5 bases and J lost 7, with 8 bases in between. Germline assignment: CDR1 GTSNPN and CDR2 SVGIG (reference sequence). CDR3 coding DNA: TGTGCCTGGGACTTGGGCGGGGAGCTGTTTTTT. It specifies CAWDLGGELFF.

The chain carries TRBV7-8 and TRBJ2-3; 10 positions agree with TRBD2. The CDR3 is made up of 16 amino acids. Trimming cost V 2 bases and J 5 bases; bases outside gene matches: 7. Germline lookup yields CDR1 SGHVS and CDR2 FQNEAQ. CDR3 sequence (DNA): TGTGCCAGCAGCTTATTAACTAGCGGGGTGGAAGATACGCAGTATTTT. It translates to CASSLLTSGVEDTQYF.

The CDR3 DNA reads TGCGCCAGCAGCGACAGCTACTACGAGCAGTACTTC. Amino acids: CASSDSYYEQYF. The V call is TRBV10-1, the J call TRBJ2-7; D perhaps matches TRBD1 (5 bases). Trimming shortened V by 6 bases and J by 3 bases, and 9 bases separated the two germline ends. Germline lookup yields CDR1 WNHNN and CDR2 SYGVQD (reference sequence). CDR3 size: 12 residues.

The rearrangement links TRBV4-1 to TRBJ2-7, with TRBD1 as a possible D gene (6 bases). This CDR3 has 14 residues. V dropped 5 bases and J dropped 3 bases, with 14 bases sitting between them. CDR1 and CDR2 from the germline V gene are MGHRA and YSYEKL. Here the CDR3 DNA reads TGCGCCAGCAGCGCGCGACAGGCTAGCTACGAGCAGTACTTC. Protein sequence: CASSARQASYEQYF.

Remarks on this clone: The same CDR3 is also encoded by other DNA sequences in this sample. The chain joins TRBV27 to TRBJ1-1; D remains ambiguous. V was pared by 5 bases and J by 7 bases, with 8 bases between. The CDR3 consists of 11 residues. Per the germline V gene, CDR1 is MNHEY and CDR2 is SMNVEV (reference sequence). The CDR3 DNA reads TGTGCCAGCAGTCTTGGCAGTGAAGCTTTCTTT. Translation gives CASSLGSEAFF.

The gene calls are TRBV5-8 and TRBJ2-1, with TRBD2 matching over 13 bases. From germline, CDR1 is SGHTS and CDR2 YDEGEE. Trimming removed 9 bases from V and 7 bases from J; junction bases left unmatched: 10. This CDR3 region has 15 residues. The CDR3 here is CAISSLTSGRNEQFF. DNA for the CDR3: TGTGCCATCTCCTCCCTGACTAGCGGGAGGAATGAGCAGTTCTTC.

V is TRBV30 and J is TRBJ2-2; 9 nucleotides agree with TRBD2. From germline, CDR1 is GTSNPN and CDR2 SVGIG (reference sequence). The CDR3 contains 13 residues. V dropped 7 bases and J dropped 3; count of bases not matched to a gene: 3. As DNA, the CDR3 is TGTGCCTCCGAGCGGGAGGACACCGGGGAGCTGTTTTTT. It translates to CASEREDTGELFF. Using reference TRBV30 and TRBJ2-2 for the parts outside the CDR3, the full variable domain is SQTIHQWPATLVQPVGSPLSLECTVEGTSNPNLYWYRQAAGRGLQLLFYSVGIGQISSEVPQNLSASRPQDRQFILSSKKLLLSDSGFYLCASEREDTGELFFGEGSRLTVL.